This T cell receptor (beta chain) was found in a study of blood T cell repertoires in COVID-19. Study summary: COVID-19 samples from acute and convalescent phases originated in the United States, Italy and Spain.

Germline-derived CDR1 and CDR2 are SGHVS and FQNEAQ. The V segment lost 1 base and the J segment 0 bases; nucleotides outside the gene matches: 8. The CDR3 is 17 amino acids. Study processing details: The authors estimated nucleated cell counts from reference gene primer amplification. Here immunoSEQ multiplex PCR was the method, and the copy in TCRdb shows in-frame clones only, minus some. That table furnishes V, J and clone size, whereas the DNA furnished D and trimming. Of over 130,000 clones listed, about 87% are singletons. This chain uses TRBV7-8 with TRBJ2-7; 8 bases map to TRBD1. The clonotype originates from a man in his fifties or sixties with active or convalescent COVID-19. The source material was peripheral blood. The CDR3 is CASSLGRGGTGSYEQYF. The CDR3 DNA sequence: TGTGCCAGCAGCTTAGGAAGAGGCGGGACAGGCTCCTACGAGCAGTACTTC.